This record looks at one TCR beta chain sequence and its context. Its antigen is currently unknown. V was clipped by 4 bases and J by 6 bases; unmatched bases: 15. This CDR3 region has 16 residues. Looked up from germline, CDR1 is SGHRS and CDR2 is YFSETQ. Measured with immunoSEQ multiplex PCR; TCRdb has only the in-frame clones, and not every one. The sample contains around 140,000 clones, around 89% of which appear only once. Indicated time point: baseline pretreatment blood. Treatment here: 15 Gy SBRT to primary tumor, nephrectomy 4 weeks later. This renal cell carcinoma was of the clear cell type. These data come from a study of radiation and T cells in renal cell carcinoma. Overall study results and limits: No pretreatment tumor biopsies were available for baseline clonotypes.

The material was blood, obtained from a patient whose treatment included radiotherapy and nephrectomy. The clonotype comes from a woman aged 70-85 years with renal cell carcinoma. This chain joins TRBV5-1 and TRBJ1-2; 7 bases are shared with TRBD1. DNA for the CDR3: TGCGCCAGCAGCCCGGAACCCGTACAGGGGACGAATGGCTACACCTTC. Its protein product is CASSPEPVQGTNGYTF.